This record looks at one TCR beta chain sequence and its context. This record belongs to a study of blood T cell repertoires in COVID-19. In the study overall: Sites across the United States, Italy and Spain contributed samples from acute and convalescent COVID-19.

Source study methods: Nucleated cell number was recorded as an estimate derived from reference gene primer amplification. Here immunoSEQ multiplex PCR was the method, and the copy in TCRdb shows in-frame clones only, minus some. That table supplies the V and J calls and clone size; D and trimming were determined from the DNA. The repertoire consists of about 48,000 clones, with 65% to 80% occurring once and the leading ten covering 20%. This CDR3 region has 13 residues. Germline loops: CDR1 LNHDA, CDR2 SQIVND (reference sequence). Germline trimming cut 6 bases from V and 3 bases from J; bases unmatched to any gene: 3.

The material sequenced was peripheral blood. This TCR derives from a human donor with active or convalescent COVID-19. The donor label of this sample is uncertain. This chain joins TRBV19 and TRBJ2-5, with 8 bases lining up with TRBD1. The chain's CDR3 is CASRATGEETQYF. The CDR3 DNA reads as TGTGCCAGTAGGGCGACAGGGGAAGAGACCCAGTACTTC.